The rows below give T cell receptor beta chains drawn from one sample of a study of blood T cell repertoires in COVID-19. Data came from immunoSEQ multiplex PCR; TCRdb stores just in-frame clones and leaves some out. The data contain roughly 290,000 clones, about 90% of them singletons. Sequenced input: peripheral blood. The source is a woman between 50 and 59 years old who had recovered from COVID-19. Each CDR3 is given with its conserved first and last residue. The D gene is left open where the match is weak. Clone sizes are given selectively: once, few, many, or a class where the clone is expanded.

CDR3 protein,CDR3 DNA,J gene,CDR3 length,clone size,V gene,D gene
CASSVATQYEQFF,TGTGCCAGCAGCGTAGCTACTCAATATGAGCAGTTCTTC,TRBJ2-1,13,-,TRBV9,-
CASSLVLAGGTGELFF,TGTGCCAGCAGCTTAGTCCTAGCGGGGGGCACCGGGGAGCTGTTTTTT,TRBJ2-2,16,-,TRBV7-8,TRBD2
CASSTRVGNYGYTF,TGTGCCAGCAGTACTAGGGTCGGGAATTATGGCTACACCTTC,TRBJ1-2,14,-,TRBV6-5,-
CASSLGRANTEAFF,TGTGCCAGCAGCTTAGGGAGGGCGAACACTGAAGCTTTCTTT,TRBJ1-1,14,few,TRBV7-2,-
CASSLAGTSMETQYF,TGCGCCAGCAGCTTGGCAGGGACTAGCATGGAGACCCAGTACTTC,TRBJ2-5,15,-,TRBV5-1,TRBD2
CASSGGPGQLINPQHF,TGTGCCAGCAGTGGCGGACCGGGACAGCTAATCAATCCCCAGCATTTT,TRBJ1-5,16,-,TRBV28,TRBD1
CASKGQNTDTQYF,TGTGCCAGCAAGGGACAGAACACAGATACGCAGTATTTT,TRBJ2-3,13,-,TRBV28,TRBD1
CASSYQPSGVNEQFF,TGTGCCAGCAGCTACCAGCCTAGCGGGGTGAATGAGCAGTTCTTC,TRBJ2-1,15,-,TRBV7-7,TRBD2
CASSQRTGGDSPLHF,TGTGCCAGCAGCCAACGGACAGGGGGAGATTCACCCCTCCACTTT,TRBJ1-6,15,-,TRBV7-8,TRBD1
CASSLTGGDQPQHF,TGTGCCAGCAGTTTGACAGGGGGCGATCAGCCCCAGCATTTT,TRBJ1-5,14,-,TRBV6-2/TRBV6-3,TRBD1
CASSQGRGVYEQYF,TGTGCCAGCAGCCAAGGTCGCGGGGTCTACGAGCAGTACTTC,TRBJ2-7,14,-,TRBV14,-
CASSLRGSAYGYTF,TGTGCCAGCAGTTTACGGGGGTCGGCCTATGGCTACACCTTC,TRBJ1-2,14,-,TRBV27,-
CASSPGQPINEQFF,TGTGCCAGCTCACCAGGACAGCCGATCAATGAGCAGTTCTTC,TRBJ2-1,14,-,TRBV18,-
CASSSGTGYQPQHF,TGTGCCAGCAGCTCCGGGACAGGGTACCAGCCCCAGCATTTT,TRBJ1-5,14,-,TRBV9,TRBD1
CASRDSITDTQYF,TGTGCCAGCAGGGACTCGATCACAGATACGCAGTATTTT,TRBJ2-3,13,-,TRBV5-4,-
CASSHLWQYNEQFF,TGTGCCAGCAGCCACCTTTGGCAATACAATGAGCAGTTCTTC,TRBJ2-1,14,-,TRBV3-1/TRBV3-2,-
CASSWTGAYEQYF,TGTGCCAGCAGTTGGACAGGGGCCTACGAGCAGTACTTC,TRBJ2-7,13,-,TRBV12-3/TRBV12-4,TRBD1
CASSERQGGSYNSPLHF,TGTGCCAGCAGTGAAAGACAGGGCGGGTCCTATAATTCACCCCTCCACTTT,TRBJ1-6,17,-,TRBV6-1,TRBD1